A selection of T cell receptor beta chains follows, all from one sample in a study of blood T cell repertoires in COVID-19. Data came from immunoSEQ multiplex PCR; TCRdb stores just in-frame clones and leaves some out. In the table there are about 200,000 clones, roughly nine tenths of which are singletons. Sequenced sample: peripheral blood. All receptors derive from a woman in her 70s with acute or convalescent COVID-19. CDR3s include the opening cysteine and the closing phenylalanine or tryptophan. D genes are given only for firm matches. Clone size is stated in some rows and not others, as once, few, many or a class when expanded.

j_call: TRBJ1-5; d_call: TRBD1; v_call: TRBV2; clone_size: few; cdr3_nt: TGTGCCAGCAGGGCCAGGACAGGACTCAATCAGCCCCAGCATTTT; cdr3_aa: CASRARTGLNQPQHF
j_call: TRBJ2-7; d_call: TRBD1; v_call: TRBV5-5; clone_size: .; cdr3_nt: TGTGCCAGCAGCCCGGACAGGGACTACGAGCAGTACTTC; cdr3_aa: CASSPDRDYEQYF
j_call: TRBJ1-2; d_call: .; v_call: TRBV10-1; clone_size: .; cdr3_nt: TGCGCCAGCAGTCCCACAGAAATCCATGGCTACACCTTC; cdr3_aa: CASSPTEIHGYTF
j_call: TRBJ1-5; d_call: .; v_call: TRBV3-1/TRBV3-2; clone_size: .; cdr3_nt: TGTGCCAGCAGCCAACATGGGCAGGGGAATAATCAGCCCCAGCATTTT; cdr3_aa: CASSQHGQGNNQPQHF
j_call: TRBJ2-5; d_call: .; v_call: TRBV11-2; clone_size: .; cdr3_nt: TGTGCCAGCAGCTTAGCGCGGTGGGCGGGACAAGAGACCCAGTACTTC; cdr3_aa: CASSLARWAGQETQYF
j_call: TRBJ1-2; d_call: .; v_call: TRBV6-5; clone_size: .; cdr3_nt: TGTGCCAGCAGCCAGGGAACATTTAACTATGGCTACACCTTC; cdr3_aa: CASSQGTFNYGYTF
j_call: TRBJ2-2; d_call: .; v_call: TRBV10-1; clone_size: .; cdr3_nt: TGCGCCAGCAGAGGGGGGAACACCGGGGAGCTGTTTTTT; cdr3_aa: CASRGGNTGELFF
j_call: TRBJ1-2; d_call: .; v_call: TRBV5-1; clone_size: .; cdr3_nt: TGCGCCAGCAGCTTGGCCCCAGGGGACTATGGCTACACCTTC; cdr3_aa: CASSLAPGDYGYTF
j_call: TRBJ2-5; d_call: TRBD2; v_call: TRBV14; clone_size: .; cdr3_nt: TGTGCCAGCAGCCAAGAGTCAGCGGGGGGGTTGACCCAGTACTTC; cdr3_aa: CASSQESAGGLTQYF
j_call: TRBJ2-1; d_call: TRBD2; v_call: TRBV18; clone_size: once; cdr3_nt: TGTGCCAGCTCTCCCATAGCGGGGGGACCCTACAATGAGCAGTTCTTC; cdr3_aa: CASSPIAGGPYNEQFF
j_call: TRBJ2-1; d_call: .; v_call: TRBV5-6; clone_size: .; cdr3_nt: TGTGCCAGCAGCTTGGGGCAGGGGCCCCACAATGAGCAGTTCTTC; cdr3_aa: CASSLGQGPHNEQFF
j_call: TRBJ2-7; d_call: TRBD1; v_call: TRBV5-1; clone_size: .; cdr3_nt: TGCGCCAGCAGCTTGTCGCCGGACAGGGGGCTCAACGAGCAGTACTTC; cdr3_aa: CASSLSPDRGLNEQYF
j_call: TRBJ1-4; d_call: TRBD1; v_call: TRBV2; clone_size: .; cdr3_nt: TGTGCCAGCAGGCCCGACAGGGGCGCTTCTGAAAAACTGTTTTTT; cdr3_aa: CASRPDRGASEKLFF
j_call: TRBJ1-5; d_call: .; v_call: TRBV6-5; clone_size: .; cdr3_nt: TGTGCCAGCTCTGGAGGGGCGTCGGGTGGGCAGCCCCAGCATTTT; cdr3_aa: CASSGGASGGQPQHF
j_call: TRBJ2-7; d_call: TRBD1; v_call: TRBV9; clone_size: few; cdr3_nt: TGTGCCAGCAGCCCAGAGGCGCTGGACAGGGGTGTAGTGCAGTACTTC; cdr3_aa: CASSPEALDRGVVQYF
j_call: TRBJ1-1; d_call: .; v_call: TRBV2; clone_size: .; cdr3_nt: TGTGCCAGCTCGATTGCCGGGGTGAACACTGAAGCTTTCTTT; cdr3_aa: CASSIAGVNTEAFF
j_call: TRBJ2-1; d_call: TRBD2; v_call: TRBV28; clone_size: .; cdr3_nt: TGTGCCAGCAGTTCCGGACTAGCGGGAAACAATGAGCAGTTCTTC; cdr3_aa: CASSSGLAGNNEQFF
j_call: TRBJ1-2; d_call: TRBD1; v_call: TRBV5-1; clone_size: .; cdr3_nt: TGCGCCAGCAGCTTGGGCCAGGGGGCCCCACCCTATGGCTACACCTTC; cdr3_aa: CASSLGQGAPPYGYTF
j_call: TRBJ1-2; d_call: TRBD1; v_call: TRBV4-3; clone_size: .; cdr3_nt: TGCGCCAGCAGCCAGAAATCTACCGGGACAGGAGTAGTTAACTATGGCTACACCTTC; cdr3_aa: CASSQKSTGTGVVNYGYTF
j_call: TRBJ2-1; d_call: TRBD2; v_call: TRBV7-2; clone_size: once; cdr3_nt: TGTGCCAGCAGCTTAGTGGAGCTAGCGGGAGCGGTTGAGCAGTTCTTC; cdr3_aa: CASSLVELAGAVEQFF
j_call: TRBJ2-7; d_call: TRBD1; v_call: TRBV28; clone_size: few; cdr3_nt: TGTGCCAGCAGCCGGACAGGGGCGACCTACGAGCAGTACTTC; cdr3_aa: CASSRTGATYEQYF
j_call: TRBJ2-2; d_call: .; v_call: TRBV7-2; clone_size: .; cdr3_nt: TGTGCCAGCAGCTTTAGGAACACCGGGGAGCTGTTTTTT; cdr3_aa: CASSFRNTGELFF
j_call: TRBJ1-2; d_call: .; v_call: TRBV27; clone_size: .; cdr3_nt: TGTGCCAGCAGTTCACGGGAGCATAACTATGGCTACACCTTC; cdr3_aa: CASSSREHNYGYTF
j_call: TRBJ2-7; d_call: TRBD2; v_call: TRBV11-2; clone_size: .; cdr3_nt: TGTGCCAGCAGCTTGCCCGGACTAGCGGTTTACGAGCAGTACTTC; cdr3_aa: CASSLPGLAVYEQYF
j_call: TRBJ1-4; d_call: .; v_call: TRBV10-3; clone_size: .; cdr3_nt: TGTGCCATCAGTGAGTTACAGGGAACTAATGAAAAACTGTTTTTT; cdr3_aa: CAISELQGTNEKLFF
j_call: TRBJ1-2; d_call: TRBD1; v_call: TRBV3-1/TRBV3-2; clone_size: .; cdr3_nt: TGTGCCAGCAGCCCGACTAGGACAGGGCACGGCTACACCTTC; cdr3_aa: CASSPTRTGHGYTF
j_call: TRBJ1-1; d_call: .; v_call: TRBV12-3/TRBV12-4; clone_size: .; cdr3_nt: TGTGCCAGCACCTGGGGAGGGGGCACTGAAGCTTTCTTT; cdr3_aa: CASTWGGGTEAFF
j_call: TRBJ1-1; d_call: .; v_call: TRBV12-5; clone_size: .; cdr3_nt: TGTGCGAGCAAATTGGGGGCGGGGAACACTGAAGCTTTCTTT; cdr3_aa: CASKLGAGNTEAFF
j_call: TRBJ2-1; d_call: TRBD2; v_call: TRBV2; clone_size: .; cdr3_nt: TGTGCCAGCAGTCCAGAGCAAGCGGGAGTCGGGAATGAGCAGTTCTTC; cdr3_aa: CASSPEQAGVGNEQFF
j_call: TRBJ2-6; d_call: .; v_call: TRBV7-2; clone_size: .; cdr3_nt: TGTGCCAGCAGCCCCTATTCCAGCGGAGCCTCTGGGGCCAACGTCCTGACTTTC; cdr3_aa: CASSPYSSGASGANVLTF
j_call: TRBJ2-1; d_call: TRBD2; v_call: TRBV10-3; clone_size: .; cdr3_nt: TGTGCCATCAGTGAGTCGGGGGGGATTGGTGAGCAGTTCTTC; cdr3_aa: CAISESGGIGEQFF
j_call: TRBJ1-1; d_call: .; v_call: TRBV5-1; clone_size: .; cdr3_nt: TGCGCCAGCAGACGAGAGGGCTTGAACACTGAAGCTTTCTTT; cdr3_aa: CASRREGLNTEAFF
j_call: TRBJ2-7; d_call: .; v_call: TRBV4-1; clone_size: once; cdr3_nt: TGCGCCAGCAGCCTTATGGGAGGACCCGAGCAGTACTTC; cdr3_aa: CASSLMGGPEQYF
j_call: TRBJ1-4; d_call: TRBD1; v_call: TRBV5-1; clone_size: .; cdr3_nt: TGCGCCAGCAGCTTACTCACAGGGGTCGAAAAACTGTTTTTT; cdr3_aa: CASSLLTGVEKLFF
j_call: TRBJ1-2; d_call: TRBD1; v_call: TRBV5-4; clone_size: .; cdr3_nt: TGTGCCAGCAGCTTGGCAGGGGGCGGTGGCTACACCTTC; cdr3_aa: CASSLAGGGGYTF
j_call: TRBJ1-2; d_call: .; v_call: TRBV5-8; clone_size: .; cdr3_nt: TGTGCCAGCAGCTTGCGACTGGGGCCATCTAACTATGGCTACACCTTC; cdr3_aa: CASSLRLGPSNYGYTF
j_call: TRBJ2-3; d_call: TRBD1; v_call: TRBV5-4; clone_size: .; cdr3_nt: TGTGCCAGCAGCTCCACAGGGGCGTTGAGAGATACGCAGTATTTT; cdr3_aa: CASSSTGALRDTQYF
j_call: TRBJ2-5; d_call: .; v_call: TRBV7-9; clone_size: .; cdr3_nt: TGTGCCAGCCTAGATACAGGCACCCAAGAGACCCAGTACTTC; cdr3_aa: CASLDTGTQETQYF
j_call: TRBJ1-2; d_call: TRBD1; v_call: TRBV28; clone_size: .; cdr3_nt: TGTGCCAGCAGCTACAGGGGGCGTAACTATGGCTACACCTTC; cdr3_aa: CASSYRGRNYGYTF
j_call: TRBJ1-5; d_call: .; v_call: TRBV5-4; clone_size: few; cdr3_nt: TGTGCCAGCAGCTTACAGGGAAGCAATCAGCCCCAGCATTTT; cdr3_aa: CASSLQGSNQPQHF
j_call: TRBJ1-4; d_call: .; v_call: TRBV25-1; clone_size: .; cdr3_nt: TGTGCCAGCAGTGCCCGTAGCGGGCAGGGTGGGGAAAAACTGTTTTTT; cdr3_aa: CASSARSGQGGEKLFF
j_call: TRBJ1-1; d_call: .; v_call: TRBV29-1; clone_size: .; cdr3_nt: TGCAGCGCCAGGGAGGGAGCTGAAGCTTTCTTT; cdr3_aa: CSAREGAEAFF
j_call: TRBJ2-1; d_call: TRBD2; v_call: TRBV6-5; clone_size: .; cdr3_nt: TGTGCCAGCAGTTACGGACGGGCGGGAGGGATAAATGAGCAGTTCTTC; cdr3_aa: CASSYGRAGGINEQFF
j_call: TRBJ2-1; d_call: .; v_call: TRBV6-4; clone_size: .; cdr3_nt: TGTGCCAGCAGGCACAGGGTCTTGAATGAGCAGTTCTTC; cdr3_aa: CASRHRVLNEQFF
j_call: TRBJ1-1; d_call: .; v_call: TRBV5-1; clone_size: .; cdr3_nt: TGCGCCAGCAGCCTCCAGGCGTCCACTGAAGCTTTCTTT; cdr3_aa: CASSLQASTEAFF
j_call: TRBJ2-7; d_call: TRBD2; v_call: TRBV5-6; clone_size: once; cdr3_nt: TGTGCCAGCAGCTGGATAGCGGGAGGGCTCTCCTACGAGCAGTACTTC; cdr3_aa: CASSWIAGGLSYEQYF
j_call: TRBJ2-2; d_call: TRBD1; v_call: TRBV7-2; clone_size: .; cdr3_nt: TGTGCCAGCAGCTTAAGGACAGGGAGATATGAGAACACCGGGGAGCTGTTTTTT; cdr3_aa: CASSLRTGRYENTGELFF
j_call: TRBJ2-5; d_call: .; v_call: TRBV6-2/TRBV6-3; clone_size: .; cdr3_nt: TGTGCCAGCAGTTACTCGGCCGGGATCCTCGGCAAGACCCAGTACTTC; cdr3_aa: CASSYSAGILGKTQYF
j_call: TRBJ1-5; d_call: TRBD1; v_call: TRBV12-5; clone_size: .; cdr3_nt: TGTGCTAGTGGTTTGGTCCTCGGACAGGGTACTCAGCCCCAGCATTTT; cdr3_aa: CASGLVLGQGTQPQHF
j_call: TRBJ2-1; d_call: TRBD2; v_call: TRBV10-1; clone_size: .; cdr3_nt: TGCGCCAGCAGTGCCCTAGCGGGATCGAACAATGAGCAGTTCTTC; cdr3_aa: CASSALAGSNNEQFF
j_call: TRBJ2-2; d_call: .; v_call: TRBV3-1/TRBV3-2; clone_size: .; cdr3_nt: TGTGCCAGCAGCCCGCTAGGAGGGGCGAACACCGGGGAGCTGTTTTTT; cdr3_aa: CASSPLGGANTGELFF
j_call: TRBJ1-1; d_call: TRBD1; v_call: TRBV5-4; clone_size: .; cdr3_nt: TGTGCCAGCAGCTCGGAACGACAGGGTCAAACTGAAGCTTTCTTT; cdr3_aa: CASSSERQGQTEAFF
j_call: TRBJ1-1; d_call: TRBD1; v_call: TRBV18; clone_size: .; cdr3_nt: TGTGCCAGCAGTGGACAGGGGGGCACTGAAGCTTTCTTT; cdr3_aa: CASSGQGGTEAFF